This T cell receptor beta chain comes out of a study of blood T cell repertoires in COVID-19. This CDR3 contains 16 residues. With 9 bases clipped from V and 4 bases from J, the junction kept 12 bases outside the gene matches. The germline V gene has CDR1 LNHNV and CDR2 YYDKDF (reference sequence). This table comes from immunoSEQ multiplex PCR, and its TCRdb copy is limited to in-frame clones, with some not included. Found here are hundreds of thousands of clones, about 90% of them singletons; the top ten hold approximately 10%. The specimen sequenced was peripheral blood. The gene calls are TRBV15 and TRBJ1-2; 12 nucleotides agree with TRBD1. The receptor was isolated from a woman younger than 45 with COVID-19, enrolled during active disease. DNA for the CDR3: TGTGCCACTTGGGCCGGGACAGGGGGCCTTGGCTATGGCTACACCTTC. Translating gives CATWAGTGGLGYGYTF.